This T cell receptor beta chain was identified during a study of control samples from healthy donors and cancer patients. The assay was immunoSEQ multiplex PCR, and TCRdb's table has in-frame clones only and misses some. The data hold more than 50,000 clones, with roughly 95% observed a single time. The V and J ends lost 3 bases and 1 base respectively, with 15 bases between them. CDR1 is MNHNS and CDR2 is SASEGT in the germline V gene. The CDR3 totals 16 residues. The chain is built from TRBV6-1 and TRBJ1-1; TRBD1 is a possible D gene (5 bases). This receptor was identified in a woman aged 18-30 years in good health. Source material: blood. The CDR3 sequence: CASSDIGGHPNTEAFF. The DNA for the CDR3 is TGTGCCAGCAGTGATATAGGCGGACACCCGAACACTGAAGCTTTCTTT.